This note documents a single TCR beta chain sequence. Antigen unknown. This record comes from a study of blood T cells in healthy people across ages. This CDR3 contains 13 residues. The junction had 4 bases not matched to a gene; V was cut back by 4 bases and J by 5 bases. Germline loops: CDR1 SGHRS, CDR2 YFSETQ. The authors drew about 10 milliliters of peripheral blood from each donor. General study results and limits: A roughly linear age-dependent decrease characterized TCR beta diversity per million T cells.

Then a second PCR, running roughly 6 to 11 cycles, was carried out with a sample-barcoded 5' primer and a J-beta primer mix. Tags on each cDNA molecule came from a template-switch adaptor with 12 random nucleotides. Each CDR3 protein is one row after TCRdb ran MiXCR on the 5' RACE reads. This table has more than 450,000 distinct CDR3 sequences, around 27% appearing once. These same data were also listed under a study on T cells of mothers and their children.

The TCR comes from a boy aged 2 to 9 in good health. The sample comprised blood. The rearrangement links TRBV5-1 to TRBJ2-7, with 9 bases lining up with TRBD1. The CDR3 here is CASSGGQGNEQYF. In DNA, the CDR3 is TGCGCCAGCAGCGGGGGACAGGGCAACGAGCAGTACTTC.